A single sample is the source of the 8 T cell receptor beta chains below, sequenced in a study of cytomegalovirus exposure and HLA in healthy donors. PCR involved 60 Vbeta and 13 Jbeta primers. Sequencing was performed with immunoSEQ multiplex PCR; in TCRdb, only in-frame clones are kept and a portion is missing. The table includes some 110,000 clones, around 80% detected once. The specimen was PBMCs. The source is a woman younger than 30 in good health and CMV-seropositive.

The V and J genes are TRBV6-5 and TRBJ1-5, with D unclear. Germline V gene sequence: CDR1 MNHEY, CDR2 SVGAGI. CDR3 size: 15 residues. V lost 0 bases and J 5 bases, leaving 11 bases between the germline ends. DNA for the CDR3: TGTGCCAGCAGTTACTCAGCCCGGGGTTATCAGCCCCAGCATTTT. Translated: CASSYSARGYQPQHF.

As to this clone: The conserved phenylalanine or tryptophan normally closing the CDR3 is absent here, so this likely arose from a read error. CDR3 residues: CAWSGTSDTEAFL. As DNA, the CDR3 is TGTGCCTGGAGTGGGACGTCGGACACTGAAGCTTTCTTG. V and J are TRBV30 and TRBJ1-1; D is undetermined. This CDR3 has 13 amino acids. The V gene lost 1 base and the J gene lost 3 bases, with 9 bases spanning the gap. Germline CDR1 reads GTSNPN; CDR2 reads SVGIG (reference sequence).

This clone was observed a few times. The chain couples TRBV6-5 to TRBJ1-1; D perhaps matches TRBD1 (5 bases). The length of the CDR3 is 13 residues. V lost 0 bases and J 8 bases, leaving 10 bases between the germline ends. Germline CDR1 is MNHEY and CDR2 is SVGAGI. Here the CDR3 DNA reads TGTGCCAGCAGTTACTCGGTAGGGGTAGAAGCTTTCTTT. This gives the protein CASSYSVGVEAFF.

The chain combines TRBV29-1 with TRBJ2-7, with D perhaps matching TRBD2 (6 bases). CDR1 is SQVTM, CDR2 ANQGSEA, per germline. With 7 bases removed from V and 3 bases from J, the gap between germline ends came to 13 bases. CDR3 length: 12 amino acids. As DNA, the CDR3 is TGCAGCGCCGGACGGGGAGGCTACGAGCAGTACTTC. Translating it yields CSAGRGGYEQYF.

As concerns this clone: Given the absence of the conserved phenylalanine or tryptophan at the CDR3 end, a read error is likely. V is TRBV19 and J is TRBJ1-2; 8 bases match TRBD1. The CDR3 sequence is 14 residues long. The trim removed 5 bases at V and 6 bases at J, leaving 8 bases unmatched. Germline V gene sequence: CDR1 LNHDA, CDR2 SQIVND (reference sequence). CDR3 residues: CASSYPDRDDGYTL. As DNA, the CDR3 is TGTGCCAGTAGTTACCCGGACAGGGACGATGGCTACACCCTC.

CDR3 sequence (DNA): TGCGCCAGCAGCTTGCGTCAGGAAAGGACTGAAGCTTTCTTT. Translated, it gives CASSLRQERTEAFF. The chain has TRBV5-1 and TRBJ1-1; no definite D call. V was pared by 1 base and J by 5 bases, with 12 bases between. The CDR3 spans 14 residues. From germline, CDR1 is SGHRS and CDR2 YFSETQ.

The chain employs TRBV5-1 and TRBJ1-2; possibly TRBD1 for D (5 bases). The ends were cut back, 4 bases at V and 4 bases at J, with 17 bases in the middle. The CDR3 is made up of 15 amino acids. Germline V lookup: CDR1 SGHRS, CDR2 YFSETQ. The CDR3 protein is CASSPPAGGGYGYTF. The CDR3 bases are TGCGCCAGCAGCCCGCCGGCGGGGGGGGGCTATGGCTACACCTTC.

The chain is built from TRBV25-1 and TRBJ2-2; 7 nucleotides agree with TRBD1. Germline CDR1 reads MGHDK; CDR2 reads SYGVNS. V lost 6 bases to trimming and J lost 6 bases; unmatched junction nucleotides: 4. CDR3 length: 13 amino acids. In DNA, the CDR3 is TGTGCCAGCAGGGGTCAGGGGGCCGGGGAGCTGTTTTTT. It yields the protein CASRGQGAGELFF.